Below are 16 T cell receptor beta chains sequenced from a single sample in a study of T cell changes during pregnancy in multiple sclerosis. Data came from immunoSEQ multiplex PCR; TCRdb stores just in-frame clones and leaves some out. The sample records some 96,000 clones, around 93% being singletons. Material: peripheral blood, obtained after pregnancy. The receptors here all came from a female donor with multiple sclerosis, enrolled in a pregnancy study.

This chain uses TRBV6-1 with TRBJ2-7; 9 nucleotides line up with TRBD2. In germline, CDR1 is MNHNS, CDR2 SASEGT. The CDR3 loop spans 16 amino acids. J lost 2 bases, V lost 0 bases, and 5 bases had no gene match. For the CDR3, the DNA is TGTGCCAGCAGTGAAGCGCGCCTAGCGGGGCCCTACGAGCAGTACTTC. Translated: CASSEARLAGPYEQYF.

V usage is TRBV29-1 and J usage is TRBJ2-1, with a tentative D call TRBD1 (7 bases). Per germline, CDR1 SQVTM and CDR2 ANQGSEA. Trimming took off 6 bases at V and 10 bases at J, with 22 bases between the two ends. CDR3 length: 14 amino acids. The CDR3 protein is CSVEVEGASQEQFF. The CDR3 DNA follows: TGCAGCGTGGAGGTGGAGGGGGCGAGTCAGGAGCAGTTCTTC.

The gene calls are TRBV28 and TRBJ2-7; the D gene is possibly TRBD2 (5 bases). Trimming cost V 7 bases and J 4 bases, with 11 bases left between them. The CDR3 covers 12 residues. Germline assignment: CDR1 MDHEN and CDR2 SYDVKM. The CDR3 bases are TGTGCCAGCACTCCGGGCGGGTACGAGCAGTACTTC. Translating it yields CASTPGGYEQYF. Full variable domain (remainder filled in from reference TRBV28 and TRBJ2-7): DVKVTQSSRYLVKRTGEKVFLECVQDMDHENMFWYRQDPGLGLRLIYFSYDVKMKEKGDIPEGYSVSREKKERFSLILESASTNQTSMYLCASTPGGYEQYFGPGTRLTVT.

The V gene is TRBV27, the J gene TRBJ2-7; 8 bases fit TRBD1. Germline CDR1 is MNHEY and CDR2 is SMNVEV (reference sequence). The CDR3 spans 16 residues. With V trimmed by 8 bases and J by 5 bases, 17 bases remained unmatched. The CDR3 nucleotides read TGTGCCAGCCGGAGAGATACCGGACAGGGTGCTCACGAGCAGTACTTC. Amino acids: CASRRDTGQGAHEQYF.

The chain recombines TRBV12-5 with TRBJ1-5; D might be TRBD1 (5 bases). Trimming stripped 6 bases from V and 5 bases from J, with 23 bases between. There are 17 residues in the CDR3. Per germline, CDR1 LGHNT and CDR2 FRNRAP. Written as DNA, the CDR3 is TGTGCTAGTGGCCACCACAACTTGACAGCAGAAGATCAGCCCCAGCATTTT. This encodes CASGHHNLTAEDQPQHF.

The chain couples TRBV7-3 to TRBJ2-7; D perhaps matches TRBD2 (6 bases). Between the trimmed V and J ends, which lost 1 base and 3 bases, there was a span of 13 bases. CDR3 size: 15 residues. Germline CDR1 SGHTA, CDR2 FQGTGA. The chain's CDR3 is CASSLRRRGFYEQYF. In DNA, the CDR3 is TGTGCCAGCAGCTTAAGGCGGCGGGGATTCTACGAGCAGTACTTC.

The chain joins TRBV6-5 to TRBJ2-7; 7 positions agree with TRBD1. Trimming removed 5 bases from V and 5 bases from J; junction bases left unmatched: 6. This CDR3 has 13 residues. Germline lookup yields CDR1 MNHEY and CDR2 SVGAGI. For the CDR3, the DNA is TGTGCCAGCAGTCCGACAGGGTGGGACGAGCAGTACTTC. This codes for CASSPTGWDEQYF.

This chain links TRBV2 with TRBJ2-1, with 7 bases identical to TRBD1. Per the germline V gene, CDR1 is SNHLY and CDR2 is FYNNEI. The CDR3 sequence is 12 residues long. The V gene end was trimmed by 7 bases and the J gene end by 8 bases; junction bases not matched to a gene: 5. The CDR3 protein is CASTDRFDEQFF. For the CDR3, the DNA is TGTGCCAGCACGGACAGGTTCGATGAGCAGTTCTTC.

This chain uses TRBV27 with TRBJ2-7; 11 positions match TRBD2. The CDR3 length is 16 residues. Looked up from germline, CDR1 is MNHEY and CDR2 is SMNVEV (reference sequence). V lost 5 bases, J lost 4 bases, and 10 bases stayed unmatched. The CDR3 loop reads CASSLGTSGVQYEQYF. Here the CDR3 DNA reads TGTGCCAGCAGTCTCGGGACTAGCGGCGTACAATACGAGCAGTACTTC.

This clone was detected only once. The chain recombines TRBV6-5 with TRBJ2-4, with D possibly TRBD1 on 6 matching bases. Trimming shortened V by 2 bases and J by 6 bases, and 17 bases separated the two germline ends. This CDR3 is 16 amino acids long. CDR1 is MNHEY and CDR2 is SVGAGI in the germline V gene. The CDR3 coding sequence is TGTGCCAGCAGTTACGGTAGCTCGGCAGGGGCAAACATTCAGTACTTC. This codes for CASSYGSSAGANIQYF.

The chain employs TRBV11-2 and TRBJ2-3; TRBD2 matches 10 bases. Per the germline V gene, CDR1 is SGHAT and CDR2 is FQNNGV. There are 17 residues in the CDR3. V shed 6 bases and J 6 bases; nucleotides not matched to a gene: 15. CDR3 in amino acids: CASRQGASGRNRDTQYF. The DNA for the CDR3 is TGTGCCAGCAGACAGGGAGCTAGCGGGAGAAATAGGGATACGCAGTATTTT.

The genes are TRBV28 and TRBJ1-5, with 9 positions matching TRBD1. Germline V gene sequence: CDR1 MDHEN, CDR2 SYDVKM. This CDR3 region has 14 residues. V lost 6 bases, J lost 6 bases, and 6 bases stayed unmatched. CDR3 sequence reads: CASSETGGGQPQHF. The CDR3 DNA reads as TGTGCCAGCAGCGAGACAGGGGGGGGTCAGCCCCAGCATTTT.

V and J are TRBV28 and TRBJ2-5, with TRBD2 matching 10 bases. There are 16 residues in the CDR3. Per the germline V gene, CDR1 is MDHEN and CDR2 is SYDVKM. V lost 3 bases, J lost 2 bases, and 6 bases stayed unmatched. CDR3 DNA: TGTGCCAGCAGTTTGCTAGCGGGAGTTAGTCAAGAGACCCAGTACTTC. Translation: CASSLLAGVSQETQYF. The entire variable domain, with the rest obtained from reference TRBV28 and TRBJ2-5, is as follows: DVKVTQSSRYLVKRTGEKVFLECVQDMDHENMFWYRQDPGLGLRLIYFSYDVKMKEKGDIPEGYSVSREKKERFSLILESASTNQTSMYLCASSLLAGVSQETQYFGPGTRLLVL.

The chain is built from TRBV9 and TRBJ2-2, with TRBD1 as a possible D gene (5 bases). The CDR3 length is 14 residues. Germline assignment: CDR1 SGDLS and CDR2 YYNGEE. V was clipped by 3 bases and J by 4 bases, with 10 bases between them. The CDR3: CASSADSSTGELFF. DNA for the CDR3: TGTGCCAGCAGCGCCGACAGTTCCACCGGGGAGCTGTTTTTT. The variable domain in full, with the rest retrieved from reference TRBV9 and TRBJ2-2, is DSGVTQTPKHLITATGQRVTLRCSPRSGDLSVYWYQQSLDQGLQFLIQYYNGEERAKGNILERFSAQQFPDLHSELNLSSLELGDSALYFCASSADSSTGELFFGEGSRLTVL.

The chain is built from TRBV9 and TRBJ2-3; TRBD2 agrees at 10 bases. The CDR3 runs 16 residues. Germline V gene lookup returns CDR1 SGDLS and CDR2 YYNGEE. The V and J ends lost 1 base and 4 bases, in that order; junction bases with no gene match: 6. CDR3 protein: CASSVSLAGVSDTQYF. CDR3 nucleotides: TGTGCCAGCAGCGTAAGTCTAGCGGGAGTATCAGATACGCAGTATTTT.

This chain joins TRBV15 and TRBJ2-7, with 8 positions matching TRBD1. The J segment lost 3 bases and the V segment lost 3 bases, leaving 7 bases of the junction unmatched. CDR3 length: 15 amino acids. Germline loops: CDR1 LNHNV, CDR2 YYDKDF (reference sequence). The CDR3 is CATSRPGGTGYEQYF. The CDR3 DNA reads TGTGCCACCAGCAGGCCCGGAGGGACAGGCTACGAGCAGTACTTC.